The 20 T cell receptor beta chains in this list originate from one sample, sequenced in a study of T cell responses to AZD1222 COVID-19 vaccine. Clones were sequenced by immunoSEQ multiplex PCR, and TCRdb holds only the in-frame ones, with some missing. The sample lists approximately 43,000 clones, about 91% occurring once. This material consisted of peripheral blood, taken 28 days after the second AZD1222 dose. The source is an adult who received the AZD1222 COVID-19 vaccine.

The chain links TRBV19 to TRBJ2-3; 8 bases fit TRBD2. Germline CDR1 reads LNHDA; CDR2 reads SQIVND (reference sequence). V dropped 2 bases and J dropped 4; count of bases not matched to a gene: 2. This CDR3 is 14 amino acids long. The CDR3 loop is CASSIREGADTQYF. The DNA of the CDR3 is TGTGCCAGTAGTATACGGGAGGGAGCAGATACGCAGTATTTT.

The rearrangement uses TRBV3-1 (or the pseudogene TRBV3-2) and TRBJ2-2, with 11 positions matching TRBD2. V lost 0 bases, J lost 4 bases, and 4 bases stayed unmatched. Germline assignment: CDR1 LGHDT and CDR2 YNNKEL (reference sequence). This CDR3 comprises 17 residues. As DNA, the CDR3 is TGTGCCAGCAGCCAAGATAGGCTAGCGGGGGGCACCGGGGAGCTGTTTTTT. Translating it yields CASSQDRLAGGTGELFF.

The J gene is TRBJ2-3, the V gene TRBV27; 10 bases fit TRBD2. V lost 4 bases to trimming and J lost 4 bases; unmatched junction nucleotides: 11. This CDR3 has 17 amino acids. Germline V gives CDR1 MNHEY, CDR2 SMNVEV (reference sequence). The CDR3 DNA sequence: TGTGCCAGCAGTTCCCTCTACACTAGCGGGGTATCAGATACGCAGTATTTT. Protein: CASSSLYTSGVSDTQYF.

This sequence joins TRBV18 and TRBJ1-1, with D hard to call. The CDR3 is 18 residues long. Between the trimmed V and J ends, which lost 2 bases and 10 bases, there was a span of 29 bases. Germline assignment: CDR1 KGHSH and CDR2 LQKENI. The CDR3 loop is CASSPRSARTDSNSGAFF. CDR3 sequence (DNA): TGTGCCAGCTCACCAAGGTCCGCCCGAACGGATTCAAATTCGGGAGCTTTCTTT.

By its share, this clone is medium-sized. The chain is built from TRBV7-6 and TRBJ2-7; tentative D call: TRBD1 (6 bases). The CDR3 length is 13 residues. V dropped 5 bases and J dropped 6 bases, with 14 bases sitting between them. Germline lookup yields CDR1 SGHVS and CDR2 FNYEAQ. In DNA, the CDR3 is TGTGCCAGCAGCGCTGGCGCAGGGGCCGAGCAGTACTTC. Its translation is CASSAGAGAEQYF. The variable domain in full, completed from reference TRBV7-6 and TRBJ2-7, reads GAGVSQSPRYKVTKRGQDVALRCDPISGHVSLYWYRQALGQGPEFLTYFNYEAQQDKSGLPNDRFSAERPEGSISTLTIQRTEQRDSAMYRCASSAGAGAEQYFGPGTRLTVT.

The J gene is TRBJ2-5, the V gene TRBV7-9; maybe TRBD2 (6 bases). Deletions cut 1 base from V and 4 bases from J, with 13 bases between. This CDR3 has 15 amino acids. The germline gives CDR1 SEHNR, CDR2 FQNEAQ (reference sequence). The CDR3 region has the DNA TGTGCCAGCAGCTTAGTGGGAGGAGGAGGAGAGACCCAGTACTTC. This encodes CASSLVGGGGETQYF.

Only one count was recorded for this clone. The chain carries TRBV3-1 (or the pseudogene TRBV3-2) and TRBJ1-5; 8 bases are a match to TRBD1. Per germline, CDR1 LGHDT and CDR2 YNNKEL (reference sequence). Trimming removed 1 base from V and 5 bases from J; junction bases left unmatched: 1. The CDR3 consists of 14 residues. The CDR3 loop is CASSQAGGDQPQHF. The CDR3 DNA reads TGTGCCAGCAGCCAAGCAGGGGGCGATCAGCCCCAGCATTTT.

The V and J genes are TRBV3-1 (or the pseudogene TRBV3-2) and TRBJ1-5; D not certain. The CDR3 length is 14 residues. CDR1 LGHDT and CDR2 YNNKEL come from the germline V gene (reference sequence). V was pared by 3 bases and J by 2 bases, with 8 bases between. The CDR3 reads CASSQGWGNQPQHF. In DNA form, the CDR3 reads TGTGCCAGCAGCCAGGGTTGGGGCAATCAGCCCCAGCATTTT.

The chain combines TRBV20-1 with TRBJ1-2, with D unresolved. This CDR3 spans 9 amino acids. The germline V and J ends were trimmed by 3 bases and 13 bases, with 9 bases remaining between them. The V gene's germline CDR1 is DFQATT and CDR2 SNEGSKA (reference sequence). CDR3 sequence (DNA): TGCAGTGCTAGTTTGGTAGGCACCTTC. Residues: CSASLVGTF.

The chain links TRBV29-1 to TRBJ1-1; a weak D match, TRBD1 (6 bases). The germline V gene encodes CDR1 SQVTM and CDR2 ANQGSEA. V was cut by 7 bases and J by 6 bases, with 18 bases left in between. This CDR3 comprises 13 residues. The CDR3, as DNA: TGCAGCGCCGCCGGTCGGGGGGCGGCTGAAGCTTTCTTT. This gives the protein CSAAGRGAAEAFF.

This chain joins TRBV4-2 and TRBJ2-1, with 10 nucleotides matching TRBD2. Germline CDR1 reads LGHNA; CDR2 reads YNFKEQ. V trimming: 1 base; J trimming: 6 bases; junction bases outside the gene matches: 9. This CDR3 region has 17 residues. The CDR3 here is CASSQAVSSGGINEQFF. CDR3 coding DNA: TGTGCCAGCAGCCAAGCTGTTAGTAGCGGGGGGATCAATGAGCAGTTCTTC.

The chain has TRBV25-1 and TRBJ2-7; 7 positions match TRBD1. There are 12 residues in the CDR3. Germline V gene data show CDR1 as MGHDK and CDR2 as SYGVNS. Trimming took 4 bases from V and 3 from J; bases not matched to a gene: 0. The chain's CDR3 is CASSGDSYEQYF. The CDR3 nucleotides are TGTGCCAGCAGTGGGGACAGCTACGAGCAGTACTTC.

The V call is TRBV20-1, the J call TRBJ1-1; TRBD1 might be the D (6 bases). Germline CDR1 is DFQATT and CDR2 is SNEGSKA (reference sequence). This CDR3 is built from 11 residues. V gave up 5 bases and J gave up 6 bases, with 10 bases separating them. The CDR3 DNA follows: TGCAGTGCTTCAGGGGCGGCTGAAGCTTTCTTT. Its translation: CSASGAAEAFF.

The chain recombines TRBV12-3 or TRBV12-4 with TRBJ1-2; tentatively, D is TRBD1 (5 bases). The CDR3 runs to 13 residues. The V gene lost 6 bases and the J gene lost 8 bases, with 16 bases spanning the gap. CDR3 in amino acids: CASSEQEVGGYTF. DNA of the CDR3: TGTGCCAGCAGCGAACAGGAGGTTGGCGGCTACACCTTC.

This chain joins TRBV7-2 and TRBJ1-6; D gene ambiguous. From germline, CDR1 is SGHTA and CDR2 FQGNSA. This CDR3 contains 15 residues. Trimming took off 5 bases at V and 14 bases at J, with 22 bases between the two ends. The DNA for the CDR3 is TGTGCCAGCAGCCCCAGCCATAGACCCGATGGATCCCTCCACTTT. It codes for CASSPSHRPDGSLHF.

The genes are TRBV11-2 and TRBJ1-4; tentatively, D is TRBD1 (5 bases). The CDR3 runs 15 residues. Germline CDR1 reads SGHAT; CDR2 reads FQNNGV. Trimming removed 0 bases from V and 3 bases from J, with 8 bases in between. The CDR3 loop is CASSLDQGSNEKLFF. For the CDR3, the DNA is TGTGCCAGCAGCTTAGATCAGGGTTCTAATGAAAAACTGTTTTTT.

This clone was detected once. The chain recombines TRBV9 with TRBJ2-1, with no clear D. Germline V gives CDR1 SGDLS, CDR2 YYNGEE. The length of the CDR3 is 15 residues. V was clipped by 0 bases and J by 3 bases, with 10 bases between them. As DNA, the CDR3 is TGTGCCAGCAGCGTAGAGGGTTCCCGCTACAATGAGCAGTTCTTC. It translates to CASSVEGSRYNEQFF.

The gene calls are TRBV6-1 and TRBJ1-6; possible D gene TRBD1, 6 bases. V lost 4 bases and J 8 bases, leaving 21 bases between the germline ends. The CDR3 is 17 amino acids. Germline V gene data show CDR1 as MNHNS and CDR2 as SASEGT. DNA for the CDR3: TGTGCCAGCAGTGCGGACTTTGGAGGCAGGGGCCATTCACCCCTCCACTTT. As protein: CASSADFGGRGHSPLHF.

The chain joins TRBV6-2 or TRBV6-3 to TRBJ2-7; TRBD2 agrees at 9 bases. With V trimmed by 0 bases and J by 5 bases, 8 bases remained unmatched. Germline CDR1 reads MNHEY; CDR2 reads SVGEGT. There are 16 residues in the CDR3. Here the CDR3 DNA reads TGTGCCAGCAGTTACTCGAAGGTAGCGGGGGATCACGAGCAGTACTTC. This translates into CASSYSKVAGDHEQYF.

This chain uses TRBV4-2 with TRBJ1-1; 8 bases are a match to TRBD1. The CDR3 is made up of 16 amino acids. The ends lost 1 base at V and 7 bases at J; junction bases unmatched: 11. CDR1 and CDR2 (germline): LGHNA, YNFKEQ. The CDR3 DNA sequence: TGTGCCAGCAGCCAAGTGGGAAGAGCAGGGGGCAGTGAAGCTTTCTTT. Amino acid sequence: CASSQVGRAGGSEAFF.